The present TCR beta chain was sequenced within a study of shared clonotypes between healthy human individuals. J gave up 0 bases and V 5 bases, and 6 bases lay outside the gene matches. This CDR3 is 15 amino acids long. CDR1 and CDR2 (germline): SGHAT, FQNNGV. Clones were read by immunoSEQ multiplex PCR, and TCRdb kept only the in-frame ones, dropping some. This sample yields fewer than 1.6 million clones, of which roughly 98.5% are seen a single time; approximately 0.4% belongs to the top ten. The sequencing input was naive CD4+ T cells sorted from blood. Described subset: CD45RA+ positively selected. The V call is TRBV11-2, the J call TRBJ2-7, with 8 bases fitting TRBD2. The TCR sequence derives from a man aged 25-45 years in good health. CDR3 DNA sequence: TGTGCCAGCAGCAGAGGTGGGACTAGCTCCTACGAGCAGTACTTC. Its translation is CASSRGGTSSYEQYF.